A single sample gave rise to the 9 T cell receptor beta chains below, sequenced in a study of regulatory T cells in long-lasting Graves disease. Arm-PCR of CDR3 regions and iRepertoire HTBI primers were the basis on which TCR beta libraries were built. TCRdb redid the calling of the multiplex PCR reads with MiXCR, one entry per CDR3 protein. Of hundreds of thousands of distinct CDR3 sequences in the sample, roughly 17% were seen once. The time point: newly diagnosed GD, antithyroid drugs for less than 3 months. PBMC-extracted RNA yielded the TCR library. The same data also contributed to another study, on T cells in Graves' hyperthyroidism and ophthalmopathy.

This specimen consisted of peripheral blood mononuclear cells (PBMCs), obtained at new diagnosis, from a patient treated with antithyroid drugs. The receptors were sampled from a man aged 40-49 years with Graves disease.

In regard to this clonotype: A read error may explain this, as a much larger clone is one base away. V and J are TRBV2 and TRBJ1-2; TRBD1 might be the D (5 bases). Germline V gene sequence: CDR1 SNHLY, CDR2 FYNNEI. The CDR3 is made up of 12 amino acids. CDR3 DNA sequence: TGTGTCAGCAGTGGTGGGGGCTATGGCTACACCTTC. Translating gives CVSSGGGYGYTF.

This clonotype occurred many times. V is TRBV13 and J is TRBJ2-3; 14 bases agree with TRBD2. There are 19 residues in the CDR3. V lost 5 bases, J lost 4 bases, and 14 bases stayed unmatched. Looked up from germline, CDR1 is PRHDT and CDR2 is FYEKMQ (reference sequence). CDR3 protein: CASSTRGTSGGLVSDTQYF. The CDR3, as DNA: TGTGCCAGCAGCACAAGAGGGACTAGCGGGGGTCTCGTCTCAGATACGCAGTATTTT. The variable domain in full, completed from reference TRBV13 and TRBJ2-3, reads AAGVIQSPRHLIKEKRETATLKCYPIPRHDTVYWYQQGPGQDPQFLISFYEKMQSDKGSIPDRFSAQQFSDYHSELNMSSLELGDSALYFCASSTRGTSGGLVSDTQYFGPGTRLTVL.

The chain couples TRBV18 to TRBJ2-6, with D possibly matching TRBD2 (6 bases). Trimming cost V 3 bases and J 4 bases, with 16 bases left between them. Germline CDR1 and CDR2: KGHSH and LQKENI. CDR3 length equals 17 residues. The CDR3 DNA reads TGTGCCAGCTCACCTTTCGCGGGGCAGGCCGGGGCCAACGTCCTGACTTTC. Its protein is CASSPFAGQAGANVLTF.

This clonotype showed up many times. The rearrangement joins TRBV29-1 to TRBJ2-3; 13 nucleotides agree with TRBD2. In germline, CDR1 is SQVTM, CDR2 ANQGSEA. CDR3 length: 15 residues. With V trimmed by 8 bases and J by 6 bases, 11 bases remained unmatched. In DNA form, the CDR3 reads TGCAGCACGAAGGGACTAGCGGGGTTTGTCGATACGCAGTATTTT. It yields the protein CSTKGLAGFVDTQYF.

There are many counts of this clonotype. This chain uses TRBV10-3 with TRBJ2-1; 7 bases map to TRBD2. V was pared by 2 bases and J by 4 bases, with 2 bases of the junction left unmatched. Per the germline V gene, CDR1 is ENHRY and CDR2 is SYGVKD. The CDR3 has 14 residues. The CDR3 spells CAISEASGYNEQFF. DNA of the CDR3: TGTGCCATCAGTGAGGCTAGCGGTTACAATGAGCAGTTCTTC.

V and J are TRBV6-1 and TRBJ1-3; unclear D gene. CDR1 is MNHNS, CDR2 SASEGT, per germline. The V gene lost 1 base and the J gene lost 0 bases, with 10 bases spanning the gap. The CDR3 extends over 16 amino acids. The CDR3 is CASSEGHVNSGNTIYF. DNA of the CDR3: TGTGCCAGCAGTGAAGGACACGTGAACTCTGGAAACACCATATATTTT.

The chain employs TRBV15 and TRBJ2-5; D possibly matches TRBD1 or TRBD2 (6 bases each). Trimming pared 4 bases from V and 5 bases from J, leaving 26 bases between. The length of the CDR3 is 18 residues. Germline V gene lookup returns CDR1 LNHNV and CDR2 YYDKDF (reference sequence). CDR3 amino acids: CATSTLTSARGPAETQYF. The DNA of the CDR3 is TGTGCCACCAGCACCCTGACCTCTGCCCGGGGGCCTGCGGAGACCCAGTACTTC.

This clonotype was observed at least ten times. The V gene is TRBV4-1, the J gene TRBJ2-5, with D perhaps matching TRBD2 (7 bases). The germline CDR1 and CDR2 sequences are MGHRA and YSYEKL. This CDR3 spans 14 amino acids. V was shortened by 4 bases and J by 5 bases, with 14 bases between the two germline ends. The CDR3 is CASSPGASGETQYF. For the CDR3, the DNA is TGCGCCAGCAGCCCAGGGGCTAGCGGCGAGACCCAGTACTTC.

This clonotype was picked up many times. The rearrangement uses TRBV9 and TRBJ1-2; the D is unclear. Germline loops: CDR1 SGDLS, CDR2 YYNGEE. V was clipped by 5 bases and J by 1 base, with 12 bases between them. The length of the CDR3 is 14 residues. CDR3: CASSEDQHNYGYTF. The DNA of the CDR3 is TGTGCCAGCAGTGAAGATCAGCATAACTATGGCTACACCTTC.